This T cell receptor (beta chain) was identified in a study of T cell responses to AZD1222 COVID-19 vaccine. Study findings and constraints: There were mostly white British donors and more females than males, and clonal diversity was possibly underestimated. Reportedly, nearly half the spike-specific TCRs target unmutated variant regions. Spike-specific TCRs gained breadth and depth after people received two AZD1222 doses.

Trimming removed 3 bases at V and 11 bases at J, with 19 bases between. The CDR3 totals 14 residues. Germline V gene data show CDR1 as LGHNA and CDR2 as YSLEER. Clones were read by immunoSEQ multiplex PCR, and TCRdb kept only the in-frame ones, dropping some. The table lists around 200,000 clones, roughly 92% of them singletons. Notes on this clone: What it binds is unknown.

V usage is TRBV4-3 and J usage is TRBJ1-1, with D maybe TRBD1 (6 bases). Sequencing used peripheral blood, obtained 28 days after the second AZD1222 dose. The receptor comes from an adult who received the AZD1222 COVID-19 vaccine. CDR3 protein: CASSHIPGDPAAFF. In DNA form, the CDR3 reads TGCGCCAGCAGCCACATCCCAGGGGATCCCGCGGCTTTCTTT.